This T cell receptor (beta chain) stems from a study of T-cell memory formation after mild COVID-19. The germline V gene has CDR1 SGHTA and CDR2 FQGTGA. The CDR3 runs 16 residues. The V gene end was trimmed by 5 bases and the J gene end by 3 bases; junction bases not matched to a gene: 9. TCRdb processed the 5' RACE reads anew with MiXCR; each CDR3 protein has one entry. The repertoire holds roughly 450,000 distinct CDR3 sequences, with roughly 20% as singletons. This sequence originates from an adult woman who had mild COVID-19 (a few samples of this study predate the infection). Cell type and time point are not known. V gene TRBV7-3 combines with J gene TRBJ2-3; 9 bases line up with TRBD1. The sequenced material came from PBMCs or a T cell subset sorted from them (not recorded which). The CDR3 DNA sequence: TGTGCCAGCAGCGGACAGGGGAAGGGGTCGACAGATACGCAGTATTTT. Translation: CASSGQGKGSTDTQYF.